The rows below give T cell receptor beta chains drawn from one sample of a study of T cell responses to AZD1222 COVID-19 vaccine. Generated by immunoSEQ multiplex PCR, the TCRdb table keeps only in-frame clones and is missing some. The sample consists of roughly 75,000 clones, around 90% of them appearing once. The sequencing used peripheral blood, collected 28 days after the second AZD1222 dose. The source of these receptors is an adult who received the AZD1222 COVID-19 vaccine. Each CDR3 is given with its conserved first and last residue. Fields, in order: J gene, D gene, V gene, clone size, CDR3 protein, CDR3 DNA. The D gene is left open where the match is weak. A row's size may be missing; if present it is once, few, many or a size class.

>TRBJ1-1|.|TRBV5-1|.
CASSGQPNTEAFF
TGCGCCAGCTCCGGACAGCCCAACACTGAAGCTTTCTTT
>TRBJ1-2|TRBD1|TRBV7-8|.
CASSLLDRGALRGYTF
TGTGCCAGCAGCTTACTGGACAGGGGTGCGCTGCGAGGCTACACCTTC
>TRBJ1-4|.|TRBV28|.
CALREKLFF
TGTGCCCTGCGGGAAAAACTGTTTTTT
>TRBJ1-6|.|TRBV6-5|.
CASSRGSYNSPLHF
TGTGCCAGCAGTCGGGGCTCCTATAATTCACCCCTCCACTTT
>TRBJ1-5|.|TRBV7-2|.
CASSLVGGGQPQHF
TGTGCCAGCAGCTTAGTCGGGGGCGGGCAGCCCCAGCATTTT
>TRBJ1-1|.|TRBV7-9|.
CASSWFSEGAEAFF
TGTGCCAGCAGCTGGTTTTCGGAGGGGGCTGAAGCTTTCTTT
>TRBJ1-4|.|TRBV30|.
CAWRVGEKLFF
TGTGCCTGGAGAGTCGGAGAAAAACTGTTTTTT
>TRBJ2-3|TRBD2|TRBV7-9|.
CASSLSGGIDTQYF
TGTGCCAGCAGCTTATCGGGGGGTATAGATACGCAGTATTTT
>TRBJ1-2|TRBD1|TRBV5-6|.
CASSYGQGARGYTF
TGTGCCAGCAGCTATGGACAGGGGGCTAGGGGCTACACCTTC
>TRBJ2-3|TRBD2|TRBV13|.
CASSGLTTSGGAGDTDTQYF
TGTGCCAGCAGCGGACTGACCACTAGCGGGGGGGCCGGCGACACAGATACGCAGTATTTT
>TRBJ1-5|.|TRBV20-1|.
CSASPGQSNQPQHF
TGCAGTGCTAGTCCAGGCCAGAGCAATCAGCCCCAGCATTTT
>TRBJ1-2|TRBD1|TRBV19|.
CASNTGVGIYGYTF
TGTGCCAGTAATACAGGGGTAGGCATCTATGGCTACACCTTC
>TRBJ2-7|.|TRBV7-2|once
CASSLAPTAYEQYF
TGTGCCAGCAGCTTAGCGCCGACAGCTTACGAGCAGTACTTC
>TRBJ2-2|.|TRBV2|.
CASSPDTGELFF
TGTGCCAGCAGTCCCGACACCGGGGAGCTGTTTTTT
>TRBJ2-3|.|TRBV7-9|.
CASSLARAGDTQYF
TGTGCCAGCAGCTTAGCCAGGGCCGGAGATACGCAGTATTTT
>TRBJ1-5|.|TRBV4-1|.
CASSQGTGSQPQHF
TGCGCCAGCAGCCAAGGAACAGGGAGTCAGCCCCAGCATTTT
>TRBJ2-7|TRBD2|TRBV4-2|.
CASSRTSGGDSSYEQYF
TGTGCCAGCAGCAGGACTAGCGGGGGGGACAGCTCCTACGAGCAGTACTTC
>TRBJ2-1|TRBD2|TRBV6-1|.
CASSARPSGGGGNEQFF
TGTGCCAGCAGTGCCAGGCCTAGCGGGGGTGGAGGCAATGAGCAGTTCTTC
>TRBJ1-6|.|TRBV19|.
CASSDRGDSPLHF
TGTGCCAGTAGTGATAGAGGGGATTCACCCCTCCACTTT
>TRBJ1-5|.|TRBV6-4|.
CASSGKNQPQHF
TGTGCCAGCAGTGGGAAAAATCAGCCCCAGCATTTT
>TRBJ1-5|.|TRBV28|.
CASSPLSGPRNQPQHF
TGTGCCAGCAGTCCTCTCAGTGGGCCCAGAAATCAGCCCCAGCATTTT
>TRBJ1-2|.|TRBV28|.
CASSLWEYGYTF
TGTGCCAGCAGTTTATGGGAGTATGGCTACACCTTC
>TRBJ2-5|TRBD2|TRBV20-1|once
CSASPAGGEETQYF
TGCAGTGCTAGTCCAGCGGGGGGGGAAGAGACCCAGTACTTC